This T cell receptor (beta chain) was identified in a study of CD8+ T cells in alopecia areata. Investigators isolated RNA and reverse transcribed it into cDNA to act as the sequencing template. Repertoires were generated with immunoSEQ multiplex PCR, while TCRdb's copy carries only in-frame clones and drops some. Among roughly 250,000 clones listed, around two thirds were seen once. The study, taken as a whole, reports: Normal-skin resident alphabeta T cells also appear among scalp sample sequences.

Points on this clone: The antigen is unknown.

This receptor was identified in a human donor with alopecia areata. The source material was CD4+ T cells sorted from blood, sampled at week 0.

This CDR3 is CASSPLDASYGYTF. For the CDR3, the DNA is TGTGCCAGCTCACCACTGGACGCTTCCTATGGCTACACCTTC. The chain combines TRBV18 with TRBJ1-2; unclear D gene. CDR1 KGHSH and CDR2 LQKENI come from the germline V gene. V lost 1 base, J lost 4 bases, and 10 bases lay in between. The CDR3 runs 14 residues.